This is a list of T cell receptor beta chains from one sample in a study of cytomegalovirus exposure and HLA in healthy donors. Some clones are missing from TCRdb's copy, which holds only in-frame ones; the method was immunoSEQ multiplex PCR. The sample consists of approximately 190,000 clones, 80% to 85% of them appearing once. Sequencing used PBMCs. The receptors stem from a woman aged 18-29 years in good health and CMV-seronegative. Both conserved end residues are part of each CDR3. D genes are given only for firm matches. The listing skips clone size in some rows; elsewhere it reads once, few, many or a size class.

D gene: .
CDR3 length: 14
J gene: TRBJ2-7
clone size: .
V gene: TRBV28
CDR3 protein: CASISTWGAYEQYF
CDR3 DNA: TGTGCCAGCATCTCGACGTGGGGGGCCTACGAGCAGTACTTC

D gene: .
CDR3 length: 12
J gene: TRBJ2-7
clone size: .
V gene: TRBV29-1
CDR3 protein: CSVAVRSYEQYF
CDR3 DNA: TGCAGCGTTGCGGTTCGATCCTACGAGCAGTACTTC

D gene: TRBD1
CDR3 length: 14
J gene: TRBJ2-3
clone size: once
V gene: TRBV10-3
CDR3 protein: CAISDAAGGDTQYF
CDR3 DNA: TGTGCCATCAGTGATGCTGCAGGGGGAGATACGCAGTATTTT

D gene: .
CDR3 length: 14
J gene: TRBJ1-1
clone size: .
V gene: TRBV18
CDR3 protein: CASSPRTENTEAFF
CDR3 DNA: TGTGCCAGCTCACCTAGGACAGAGAACACTGAAGCTTTCTTT

D gene: TRBD1
CDR3 length: 13
J gene: TRBJ1-1
clone size: .
V gene: TRBV5-1
CDR3 protein: CASSLEVHRGAFF
CDR3 DNA: TGCGCCAGCAGCTTGGAGGTCCACAGGGGTGCTTTCTTT

D gene: .
CDR3 length: 17
J gene: TRBJ1-5
clone size: .
V gene: TRBV27
CDR3 protein: CASSPSPGLWGNQPQHF
CDR3 DNA: TGTGCCAGCAGCCCGTCCCCAGGGCTGTGGGGCAATCAGCCCCAGCATTTT

D gene: .
CDR3 length: 12
J gene: TRBJ1-4
clone size: .
V gene: TRBV7-9
CDR3 protein: CATSAGNEKLFF
CDR3 DNA: TGTGCCACCTCGGCAGGGAATGAAAAACTGTTTTTT

D gene: .
CDR3 length: 17
J gene: TRBJ2-1
clone size: few
V gene: TRBV6-8
CDR3 protein: CASSYWPRFLSYNEQFF
CDR3 DNA: TGTGCCAGCAGTTACTGGCCCCGCTTTCTTTCCTACAATGAGCAGTTCTTC

D gene: TRBD2
CDR3 length: 14
J gene: TRBJ2-1
clone size: .
V gene: TRBV7-9
CDR3 protein: CAAKVAGGYNEQFF
CDR3 DNA: TGTGCCGCCAAGGTAGCGGGGGGTTACAATGAGCAGTTCTTC

D gene: TRBD1
CDR3 length: 14
J gene: TRBJ1-2
clone size: .
V gene: TRBV6-4
CDR3 protein: CASSDSYRGQGYTF
CDR3 DNA: TGTGCCAGCAGTGACTCGTACAGGGGTCAGGGCTACACCTTC

D gene: .
CDR3 length: 14
J gene: TRBJ2-4
clone size: .
V gene: TRBV10-1
CDR3 protein: CASSEGVAKNIQYF
CDR3 DNA: TGCGCCAGCAGTGAAGGGGTAGCCAAAAACATTCAGTACTTC

D gene: TRBD2
CDR3 length: 15
J gene: TRBJ2-1
clone size: .
V gene: TRBV5-1
CDR3 protein: CASSSGLAGDGEQFF
CDR3 DNA: TGCGCCAGCAGCTCGGGACTAGCGGGAGACGGCGAGCAGTTCTTC

D gene: TRBD1
CDR3 length: 14
J gene: TRBJ1-5
clone size: .
V gene: TRBV6-5
CDR3 protein: CASRGQGGGQPQHF
CDR3 DNA: TGTGCCAGCAGGGGACAGGGAGGGGGTCAGCCCCAGCATTTT

D gene: TRBD1
CDR3 length: 15
J gene: TRBJ1-1
clone size: .
V gene: TRBV5-1
CDR3 protein: CASSQARGLSTEAFF
CDR3 DNA: TGCGCCAGCAGCCAAGCCAGGGGGTTGAGCACTGAAGCTTTCTTT

D gene: .
CDR3 length: 13
J gene: TRBJ1-1
clone size: .
V gene: TRBV6-5
CDR3 protein: CASTWGRDTEAFF
CDR3 DNA: TGTGCCAGCACCTGGGGCAGGGACACTGAAGCTTTCTTT

D gene: TRBD1
CDR3 length: 16
J gene: TRBJ2-3
clone size: .
V gene: TRBV6-5
CDR3 protein: CASSYSGTGVADTQYF
CDR3 DNA: TGTGCCAGCAGTTACTCGGGGACAGGGGTGGCAGATACGCAGTATTTT

D gene: .
CDR3 length: 13
J gene: TRBJ2-1
clone size: .
V gene: TRBV7-9
CDR3 protein: CASSRAGYNEQFF
CDR3 DNA: TGTGCCAGCAGCCGGGCGGGGTACAATGAGCAGTTCTTC

D gene: TRBD2
CDR3 length: 15
J gene: TRBJ2-7
clone size: .
V gene: TRBV2
CDR3 protein: CASSAGTSGPYEQYF
CDR3 DNA: TGTGCCAGCAGTGCCGGGACTAGCGGACCCTACGAGCAGTACTTC

D gene: .
CDR3 length: 13
J gene: TRBJ2-7
clone size: .
V gene: TRBV6-5
CDR3 protein: CASSLGQPYEQYF
CDR3 DNA: TGTGCCAGCAGTTTGGGACAACCCTACGAGCAGTACTTC

D gene: .
CDR3 length: 14
J gene: TRBJ2-7
clone size: .
V gene: TRBV14
CDR3 protein: CASSRGRYSYEQYF
CDR3 DNA: TGTGCCAGCAGCCGGGGGAGGTACTCCTACGAGCAGTACTTC

D gene: .
CDR3 length: 15
J gene: TRBJ1-2
clone size: .
V gene: TRBV12-2
CDR3 protein: CASRFPTGVSYGYTF
CDR3 DNA: TGTGCAAGTCGCTTCCCGACAGGGGTCTCCTATGGCTACACCTTC

D gene: .
CDR3 length: 11
J gene: TRBJ1-2
clone size: once
V gene: TRBV29-1
CDR3 protein: CSVGDTGGYTF
CDR3 DNA: TGCAGCGTTGGGGACACCGGGGGCTACACCTTC

D gene: .
CDR3 length: 13
J gene: TRBJ2-7
clone size: .
V gene: TRBV7-2
CDR3 protein: CASSPGIPYEQYF
CDR3 DNA: TGTGCCAGCAGTCCAGGGATTCCCTACGAGCAGTACTTC

D gene: .
CDR3 length: 15
J gene: TRBJ1-5
clone size: .
V gene: TRBV5-1
CDR3 protein: CASSFQTDQHQPQHF
CDR3 DNA: TGCGCCAGCAGCTTCCAGACAGACCAACATCAGCCCCAGCATTTT

D gene: .
CDR3 length: 16
J gene: TRBJ2-1
clone size: .
V gene: TRBV7-2
CDR3 protein: CASSLAGTGAYNEQFF
CDR3 DNA: TGTGCCAGCAGCTTAGCGGGGACGGGGGCCTACAATGAGCAGTTCTTC

D gene: TRBD1
CDR3 length: 14
J gene: TRBJ2-1
clone size: .
V gene: TRBV30
CDR3 protein: CAWTRTGGWNEQFF
CDR3 DNA: TGTGCCTGGACCCGAACAGGGGGTTGGAATGAGCAGTTCTTC

D gene: TRBD1
CDR3 length: 17
J gene: TRBJ2-3
clone size: once
V gene: TRBV11-3
CDR3 protein: CASSQGSDRGGPDTQYF
CDR3 DNA: TGTGCCAGCAGCCAGGGCTCGGACAGGGGGGGACCAGATACGCAGTATTTT

D gene: .
CDR3 length: 13
J gene: TRBJ2-7
clone size: few
V gene: TRBV7-9
CDR3 protein: CASSLDPRDEQYF
CDR3 DNA: TGTGCCAGCAGCTTAGACCCCAGGGACGAGCAGTACTTC

D gene: TRBD1
CDR3 length: 20
J gene: TRBJ2-6
clone size: once
V gene: TRBV19
CDR3 protein: CASSIQARSGQGFGANVLTF
CDR3 DNA: TGTGCCAGTAGTATACAGGCCCGGTCGGGACAGGGGTTTGGGGCCAACGTCCTGACTTTC

D gene: TRBD1
CDR3 length: 14
J gene: TRBJ2-7
clone size: .
V gene: TRBV4-2
CDR3 protein: CASSQPGQSYEQYF
CDR3 DNA: TGTGCCAGCAGCCAACCGGGACAGAGCTACGAGCAGTACTTC

D gene: TRBD2
CDR3 length: 15
J gene: TRBJ2-7
clone size: .
V gene: TRBV9
CDR3 protein: CASSPSGLAGGEQYF
CDR3 DNA: TGTGCCAGCAGCCCTAGCGGGCTAGCGGGAGGCGAGCAGTACTTC

D gene: .
CDR3 length: 15
J gene: TRBJ1-2
clone size: few
V gene: TRBV6-6
CDR3 protein: CASSSDRVTNYGYTF
CDR3 DNA: TGTGCCAGCAGTAGCGATCGGGTCACTAACTATGGCTACACCTTC

D gene: .
CDR3 length: 15
J gene: TRBJ1-3
clone size: .
V gene: TRBV4-2
CDR3 protein: CASSQSEGTGNTIYF
CDR3 DNA: TGTGCCAGCAGCCAAAGCGAGGGAACTGGAAACACCATATATTTT

D gene: .
CDR3 length: 15
J gene: TRBJ2-1
clone size: few
V gene: TRBV12-5
CDR3 protein: CASGLRRGSYNEQFF
CDR3 DNA: TGTGCTAGTGGTTTGAGGAGGGGCTCCTACAATGAGCAGTTCTTC

D gene: TRBD2
CDR3 length: 18
J gene: TRBJ2-1
clone size: .
V gene: TRBV7-6
CDR3 protein: CASSLALISGSPHNEQFF
CDR3 DNA: TGTGCCAGCAGCTTAGCACTGATAAGCGGGAGCCCCCACAATGAGCAGTTCTTC

D gene: .
CDR3 length: 18
J gene: TRBJ1-5
clone size: .
V gene: TRBV9
CDR3 protein: CASSVYFYGADSNQPQHF
CDR3 DNA: TGTGCCAGCAGCGTTTATTTTTATGGAGCGGATAGCAATCAGCCCCAGCATTTT

D gene: TRBD1
CDR3 length: 12
J gene: TRBJ2-7
clone size: .
V gene: TRBV7-9
CDR3 protein: CSSSLGQLEQYF
CDR3 DNA: TGTTCCAGCAGCCTGGGACAGCTTGAGCAGTACTTC